The rows below give T cell receptor beta chains drawn from one sample of a study of T cell responses to AZD1222 COVID-19 vaccine. Profiling relied on immunoSEQ multiplex PCR, and the TCRdb table lists in-frame clones only, not all of them. The sample contains 190,000 or so clones, 90% to 95% of which appear only once. The source was peripheral blood, collected 28 days after the second AZD1222 dose. These receptors were taken from an adult who received the AZD1222 COVID-19 vaccine. Each CDR3 is given with its conserved first and last residue. A D gene is named only where the DNA matches it firmly.

D gene,V gene,J gene,CDR3 DNA,CDR3 protein
TRBD1,TRBV7-9,TRBJ2-7,TGTGCCAGCAGCTTAGGGAGAGGGGACAGCGTCCCCTACGAGCAGTACTTC,CASSLGRGDSVPYEQYF
-,TRBV12-3/TRBV12-4,TRBJ1-6,TGTGCCAGCAGCTGGGACCTAGATTCACCCCTCCACTTT,CASSWDLDSPLHF
-,TRBV29-1,TRBJ1-4,TGCAGCGTGGACACAGGGTCGGGGGAAGAAAAACTGTTTTTT,CSVDTGSGEEKLFF
-,TRBV5-5,TRBJ1-6,TGTGCCAGCAGCTCCCAGGCCAGCTTGGGGGATTCACCCCTCCACTTT,CASSSQASLGDSPLHF
TRBD2,TRBV7-3,TRBJ2-1,TGTGCCAGCAGCCCCGGGACTAGCGTCTACAATGAGCAGTTCTTC,CASSPGTSVYNEQFF
TRBD1,TRBV7-3,TRBJ1-2,TGTGCCAGCAGCTTAACAGGGGGCCCTAACTATGGCTACACCTTC,CASSLTGGPNYGYTF
TRBD1,TRBV23-1,TRBJ1-1,TGCGCCAGGGTCCCGAGGACAGGGCCTAAGGACACTGAAGCTTTCTTT,CARVPRTGPKDTEAFF
-,TRBV5-1,TRBJ2-2,TGCGCCAGCAGACTGGGGATAACCGGGGAGCTGTTTTTT,CASRLGITGELFF
TRBD1,TRBV28,TRBJ2-1,TGTGCCGGTGGGCGAGGGGGCGTCCAGTTCTTC,CAGGRGGVQFF
-,TRBV2,TRBJ2-1,TGTGCCAGCAAGTTCGAGGGCTATTGGGAGCAGTTCTTC,CASKFEGYWEQFF
TRBD1,TRBV6-2/TRBV6-3,TRBJ1-6,TGTGCCAGCAGTTACGGCGGGACAGTTAATTCACCCCTCCACTTT,CASSYGGTVNSPLHF